These 29 T cell receptor beta chains came from one sample sequenced in a study of shared clonotypes between healthy human individuals. Sequenced by immunoSEQ multiplex PCR; TCRdb stores in-frame clones only, minus some. The table shows some 2 million clones, with about 95% occurring only once. Terminally differentiated effector memory CD45RA+ cells were excluded from the naive CD8 cells, which were CD45RO-negative and positively selected for CCR7. The specimen sequenced was naive CD8+ T cells sorted from blood. These receptors were taken from a man between 18 and 29 years old in good health.

This chain joins TRBV10-3 and TRBJ2-5; a possible D gene is TRBD1 (6 bases). V lost 3 bases and J 1 base, leaving 12 bases between the germline ends. CDR1 and CDR2 (germline): ENHRY, SYGVKD. This CDR3 is 15 amino acids long. In nucleotides, the CDR3 is TGTGCCATCAGTGATGGACAGATTCTCCAAGAGACCCAGTACTTC. It translates to CAISDGQILQETQYF.

The V gene is TRBV2, the J gene TRBJ1-4; D remains ambiguous. CDR1 is SNHLY, CDR2 FYNNEI, per germline. Between the trimmed V and J ends, which lost 8 bases and 5 bases, there was a span of 9 bases. The CDR3 totals 12 residues. The CDR3 sequence is CASGSGNEKLFF. The CDR3 coding sequence is TGTGCCAGCGGGAGCGGGAATGAAAAACTGTTTTTT. Drawing the rest from reference TRBV2 and TRBJ1-4, the complete variable domain is EPEVTQTPSHQVTQMGQEVILRCVPISNHLYFYWYRQILGQKVEFLVSFYNNEISEKSEIFDDQFSVERPDGSNFTLKIRSTKLEDSAMYFCASGSGNEKLFFGSGTQLSVL.

This clone was detected once. Other DNA sequences in this specimen translate into the identical CDR3. The J gene is TRBJ2-7, the V gene TRBV28; D remains unclear. CDR1 MDHEN and CDR2 SYDVKM come from the germline V gene. Deletions cut 5 bases from V and 2 bases from J, with 10 bases between. The CDR3 runs 13 residues. In DNA form, the CDR3 reads TGTGCCAGCAGTCCCCGACCGACCTACGAGCAGTACTTC. Protein sequence: CASSPRPTYEQYF.

This clone was detected only once. The rearrangement joins TRBV4-2 to TRBJ2-2; TRBD2 might be the D (5 bases). The germline gives CDR1 LGHNA, CDR2 YNFKEQ. This CDR3 is built from 16 residues. V gave up 0 bases and J gave up 5 bases, with 13 bases separating them. The CDR3 nucleotides are TGTGCCAGCAGCCAAGATCAGGCTCTAGCTACCGGGGAGCTGTTTTTT. Protein product: CASSQDQALATGELFF.

V and J are TRBV11-2 and TRBJ1-5, with TRBD1 as a possible D gene (6 bases). This CDR3 is built from 15 residues. CDR1 SGHAT and CDR2 FQNNGV come from the germline V gene. Trimming removed 0 bases from V and 3 bases from J, with 9 bases in between. CDR3 sequence (DNA): TGTGCCAGCAGCTTAGACAGGGGATCCAATCAGCCCCAGCATTTT. Its protein is CASSLDRGSNQPQHF.

This clone has only one observation. This specimen includes other DNA sequences encoding the same CDR3. The chain is built from TRBV6-5 and TRBJ2-7; D gene ambiguous. The germline V gene has CDR1 MNHEY and CDR2 SVGAGI. This CDR3 comprises 13 residues. Trimming removed 6 bases from V and 2 bases from J, with 11 bases in between. CDR3 nucleotide sequence: TGTGCCAGCAGCCCGACTGGTCCCTACGAGCAGTACTTC. Protein product: CASSPTGPYEQYF.

The chain couples TRBV4-3 to TRBJ1-3, with D unclear. CDR3 length: 18 amino acids. Germline assignment: CDR1 LGHNA and CDR2 YSLEER. V was trimmed by 0 bases and J by 0 bases, leaving 15 bases between them. The CDR3 here is CASSQDRPPLSSGNTIYF. The CDR3 nucleotides are TGCGCCAGCAGCCAAGATAGGCCCCCTCTCAGCTCTGGAAACACCATATATTTT.

V usage is TRBV7-9 and J usage is TRBJ2-3; 8 nucleotides agree with TRBD2. Losses at the gene ends were 2 bases for V and 1 base for J; bases not matched to a gene: 8. The CDR3 consists of 17 residues. Germline loops: CDR1 SEHNR, CDR2 FQNEAQ (reference sequence). The chain's CDR3 is CASSLPGLGSGTDTQYF. Here the CDR3 DNA reads TGTGCCAGCAGCTTACCGGGACTAGGTTCGGGCACAGATACGCAGTATTTT.

V gene TRBV5-5 combines with J gene TRBJ2-7; TRBD1 aligns across 7 bases. CDR1 is SGHKS and CDR2 is YYEKEE in the germline V gene (reference sequence). V was clipped by 6 bases and J by 0 bases; unmatched bases: 6. This CDR3 contains 14 residues. CDR3 nucleotides: TGTGCCAGCACGAAGACAGGGAGCTCCTACGAGCAGTACTTC. As protein: CASTKTGSSYEQYF.

CDR3 sequence (DNA): TGTGCCAGCATGACTAGCGGGATTGCCAAAAACATTCAGTACTTC. It specifies CASMTSGIAKNIQYF. V is TRBV2 and J is TRBJ2-4; 11 positions agree with TRBD2. The CDR3 sequence is 15 residues long. Germline CDR1 reads SNHLY; CDR2 reads FYNNEI. After removal of 7 bases from V and 1 base from J, the junction contained 3 bases not matched to a gene.

The gene calls are TRBV5-6 and TRBJ1-1, with D hard to call. The CDR3 has 16 residues. The V end lost 4 bases, the J end lost 9 bases, and 25 bases lay between the germline ends. Germline V gene sequence: CDR1 SGHDT, CDR2 YYEEEE. CDR3 in DNA: TGTGCCAGCAGCCCCGACGGGTCCAGGTGGGAAGAGAAAGCTTTCTTT. Its translation is CASSPDGSRWEEKAFF. Filled out from reference TRBV5-6 and TRBJ1-1, the complete variable domain reads DAGVTQSPTHLIKTRGQQVTLRCSPKSGHDTVSWYQQALGQGPQFIFQYYEEEERQRGNFPDRFSGHQFPNYSSELNVNALLLGDSALYLCASSPDGSRWEEKAFFGQGTRLTVV.

The gene calls are TRBV19 and TRBJ2-5, with 8 bases lining up with TRBD1. CDR3 length: 13 residues. The germline gives CDR1 LNHDA, CDR2 SQIVND (reference sequence). The junction had 7 bases not matched to a gene; V was cut back by 9 bases and J by 4 bases. DNA of the CDR3: TGTGCCAGCAGACCAGGGGGCGCAGAGACCCAGTACTTC. Protein: CASRPGGAETQYF.

DNA for the CDR3: TGTGCCAGCAGCAAAGTCCATAACGAGCAGTACTTC. As protein: CASSKVHNEQYF. J is TRBJ2-7 and V is TRBV21-1. TRBV21-1 constitutes a pseudogene. The CDR3 has 12 amino acids.

This rearrangement joins TRBV29-1 to TRBJ2-5, with 7 bases lining up with TRBD2. The J segment lost 5 bases and the V segment lost 0 bases, leaving 6 bases of the junction unmatched. Germline CDR1 is SQVTM and CDR2 is ANQGSEA. The CDR3 covers 14 residues. The CDR3 here is CSVEDRGGDETQYF. As DNA, the CDR3 is TGCAGCGTTGAAGATCGTGGGGGGGACGAGACCCAGTACTTC.

This clone was observed a handful of times. Different DNA sequences within this sample yield the same CDR3. This chain joins TRBV9 and TRBJ2-7; 8 positions match TRBD1. The length of the CDR3 is 13 residues. In germline, CDR1 is SGDLS, CDR2 YYNGEE. V lost 5 bases to trimming and J lost 0 bases; unmatched junction nucleotides: 1. The CDR3 region is CASRGQGSYEQYF. Written as DNA, the CDR3 is TGTGCCAGCAGAGGACAGGGCTCCTACGAGCAGTACTTC.

The V and J genes are TRBV18 and TRBJ2-1; 8 nucleotides align to TRBD2. V shed 2 bases and J 6 bases; nucleotides not matched to a gene: 15. Germline-derived CDR1 and CDR2 are KGHSH and LQKENI. There are 18 residues in the CDR3. The CDR3 here is CASSPKASERGPRNEQFF. CDR3 nucleotides: TGTGCCAGCTCACCAAAAGCCAGCGAGCGGGGGCCCCGCAATGAGCAGTTCTTC.

This clone was found once. The chain employs TRBV5-1 and TRBJ2-7; D ambiguous. The CDR3 consists of 16 residues. Germline CDR1 and CDR2: SGHRS and YFSETQ. V was shortened by 4 bases and J by 1 base, with 18 bases between the two germline ends. CDR3 sequence: CASSLPDSFASYEQYF. The CDR3 nucleotides read TGCGCCAGCAGCCTACCCGACTCGTTCGCTTCCTACGAGCAGTACTTC.

The chain joins TRBV11-2 to TRBJ2-3; the D is unclear. Trimming removed 8 bases at V and 3 bases at J, with 12 bases between. Germline-derived CDR1 and CDR2 are SGHAT and FQNNGV. This CDR3 contains 13 residues. In DNA, the CDR3 is TGTGCCAGCGTAGGACCCGCTACAGATACGCAGTATTTT. It is translated as CASVGPATDTQYF.

For this clone: This sample also contains other DNA sequences that code for the same CDR3. V and J are TRBV7-2 and TRBJ2-5; D uncertain. V dropped 1 base and J dropped 1 base, with 7 bases sitting between them. This CDR3 is built from 14 residues. Germline lookup yields CDR1 SGHTA and CDR2 FQGNSA. This CDR3 is CASSLGPGQETQYF. CDR3 coding DNA: TGTGCCAGCAGCTTAGGCCCGGGCCAAGAGACCCAGTACTTC.

The CDR3 loop reads CASSLIVNQNTEAFF. Here the CDR3 DNA reads TGCGCCAGCAGCTTGATAGTTAACCAGAACACTGAAGCTTTCTTT. This chain uses TRBV5-1 with TRBJ1-1; D not resolved. Germline lookup yields CDR1 SGHRS and CDR2 YFSETQ. With 1 base removed from V and 1 base from J, the gap between germline ends came to 11 bases. The CDR3 totals 15 residues.

The gene calls are TRBV4-3 and TRBJ2-4; 9 bases line up with TRBD2. The CDR3 spans 16 residues. V dropped 3 bases and J dropped 5; count of bases not matched to a gene: 8. Germline assignment: CDR1 LGHNA and CDR2 YSLEER. The chain's CDR3 is CASSHWISGSENIQYF. In DNA, the CDR3 is TGCGCCAGCAGCCATTGGATTAGCGGGAGTGAAAACATTCAGTACTTC.

The chain uses TRBV19 and TRBJ2-5; 7 nucleotides align to TRBD2. Germline-derived CDR1 and CDR2 are LNHDA and SQIVND (reference sequence). The CDR3 has 16 amino acids. Unmatched junction bases numbered 8, after V lost 4 bases and J lost 0 bases. The CDR3 protein is CASSSGRGLHQETQYF. The CDR3 DNA is TGTGCCAGTAGTAGCGGGCGGGGACTACACCAAGAGACCCAGTACTTC.

The chain employs TRBV27 and TRBJ1-1, with a tentative D call TRBD1 (5 bases). Germline V gene data show CDR1 as MNHEY and CDR2 as SMNVEV (reference sequence). V was shortened by 4 bases and J by 2 bases, with 11 bases between the two germline ends. CDR3 length: 14 amino acids. CDR3 protein: CASSWGGVNTEAFF. The CDR3 DNA is TGTGCCAGCAGTTGGGGGGGTGTAAACACTGAAGCTTTCTTT.

The chain couples TRBV27 to TRBJ1-6; D remains unclear. Germline V lookup: CDR1 MNHEY, CDR2 SMNVEV (reference sequence). V gave up 2 bases and J gave up 9 bases, with 14 bases separating them. CDR3 length equals 15 residues. Written as DNA, the CDR3 is TGTGCCAGCAGTTTAAGTCCGTCGGTGATTTCACCCCTCCACTTT. Its translation is CASSLSPSVISPLHF.

About this clone itself: This specimen includes other DNA sequences encoding the same CDR3. The CDR3 DNA sequence: TGTGCCAGCAGTTTCGGCCCTTCCTCCTACAATGAGCAGTTCTTC. Translating gives CASSFGPSSYNEQFF. J is TRBJ2-1 and V is TRBV27, with D uncertain. This CDR3 spans 15 amino acids. Between the trimmed V and J ends, which lost 3 bases and 0 bases, there was a span of 9 bases. CDR1 is MNHEY, CDR2 SMNVEV, per germline (reference sequence).

With respect to this clone: Other DNA sequences of this sample code for an identical CDR3. V usage is TRBV4-1 and J usage is TRBJ2-7; TRBD2 matches at 11 bases. The germline V gene has CDR1 MGHRA and CDR2 YSYEKL. V shed 4 bases, J shed 2 bases, and the junction held 4 bases outside the gene matches. The CDR3 sequence is 15 residues long. The chain's CDR3 is CASSPGTSGPYEQYF. CDR3 in DNA: TGCGCCAGCAGCCCTGGGACTAGCGGCCCCTACGAGCAGTACTTC.

In its sample, this clone was seen once. Other DNA variants within this sample encode the same CDR3. V and J are TRBV11-2 and TRBJ2-7; possibly TRBD1 for D (6 bases). CDR3 length: 13 residues. The germline V and J ends were trimmed by 5 bases and 4 bases, with 12 bases remaining between them. In germline, CDR1 is SGHAT, CDR2 FQNNGV. CDR3: CASSPSTGYEQYF. CDR3 bases: TGTGCCAGCAGCCCATCAACAGGGTACGAGCAGTACTTC.

The V gene is TRBV21-1, the J gene TRBJ2-3; TRBD1, the D gene given by the table, was not confirmed from the DNA. TRBV21-1 is recorded as a pseudogene. There are 17 residues in the CDR3. DNA of the CDR3: TGTGCCAGCAGCAAAGGAGCACAGGGTCACAACACAGATACGCAGTATTTT. This sequence encodes CASSKGAQGHNTDTQYF.

The V gene is TRBV5-1, the J gene TRBJ2-1; the D is unclear. Trimming removed 4 bases from V and 0 bases from J, with 11 bases in between. Germline assignment: CDR1 SGHRS and CDR2 YFSETQ. The CDR3 consists of 15 residues. The CDR3 sequence: CASSLSAASYNEQFF. In DNA, the CDR3 is TGCGCCAGCAGCCTGTCGGCCGCCTCCTACAATGAGCAGTTCTTC. Looking up the rest from reference TRBV5-1 and TRBJ2-1 gives the full variable domain: KAGVTQTPRYLIKTRGQQVTLSCSPISGHRSVSWYQQTPGQGLQFLFEYFSETQRNKGNFPGRFSGRQFSNSRSEMNVSTLELGDSALYLCASSLSAASYNEQFFGPGTRLTVL.